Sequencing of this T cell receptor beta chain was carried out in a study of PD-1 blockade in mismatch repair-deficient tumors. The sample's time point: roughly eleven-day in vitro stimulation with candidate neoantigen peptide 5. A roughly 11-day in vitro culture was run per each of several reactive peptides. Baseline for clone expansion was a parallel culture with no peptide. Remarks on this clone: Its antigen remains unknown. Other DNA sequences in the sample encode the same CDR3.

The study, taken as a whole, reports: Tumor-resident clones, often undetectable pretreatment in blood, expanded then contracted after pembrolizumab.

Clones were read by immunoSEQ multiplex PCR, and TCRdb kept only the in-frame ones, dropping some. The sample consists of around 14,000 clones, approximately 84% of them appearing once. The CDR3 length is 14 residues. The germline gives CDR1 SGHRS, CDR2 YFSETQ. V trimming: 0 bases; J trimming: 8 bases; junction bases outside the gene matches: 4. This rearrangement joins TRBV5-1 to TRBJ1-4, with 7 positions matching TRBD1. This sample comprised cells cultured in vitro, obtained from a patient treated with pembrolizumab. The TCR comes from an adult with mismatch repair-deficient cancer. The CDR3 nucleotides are TGCGCCAGCAGCTTGGTAGGGGGCGACGAAAAACTGTTTTTT. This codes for CASSLVGGDEKLFF.